This entry describes one TCR beta chain. The PCR had 60 Vbeta and 13 Jbeta primers. Generated by immunoSEQ multiplex PCR, the TCRdb table keeps only in-frame clones and is missing some. The table records around 230,000 clones, 82% of them present only once. The data are from a study of cytomegalovirus exposure and HLA in healthy donors. Trimming left V 5 bases short and J 1 base short, with 15 bases between. The CDR3 has 15 amino acids. Germline V gene sequence: CDR1 GTSNPN, CDR2 SVGIG (reference sequence). Specimen: PBMCs. The TCR comes from a man in his forties in good health and CMV-seropositive. This rearrangement joins TRBV30 to TRBJ1-3; tentatively, D is TRBD1 (5 bases). The CDR3 bases are TGTGCCTGGGGGGCGCAGGGAACATCTGGAAACACCATATATTTT. As protein: CAWGAQGTSGNTIYF.